The 2 T cell receptor beta chains below were found in one sample sequenced in a study of human T cells and chemical hapten exposure. The time point is: patch test 3, about 24 weeks after DPC sensitization. The sample's treatment: therapeutic diphenylcyclopropenone sensitization with weekly scalp DPC. Using its own MiXCR run on the RACE reads, TCRdb lists one record per CDR3 protein. Here the sample spans some 30,000 distinct CDR3 sequences, around 6% being singletons. This material consisted of whole blood, taken in connection with sensitization to the hapten diphenylcyclopropenone (DPC). The receptors come from a man aged 30 to 39 with alopecia areata. Some clones in this sample may be carry-over from other donors' samples.

Judged by abundance, this clonotype is medium-sized. This chain joins TRBV12-3 or TRBV12-4 and TRBJ1-5; TRBD1 matches at 7 bases. The trim removed 5 bases at V and 7 bases at J, leaving 5 bases unmatched. The CDR3 is made up of 13 amino acids. The DNA of the CDR3 is TGTGCCAGCAGTGACAGGGCAGGCCAGCCCCAGCATTTT. Protein: CASSDRAGQPQHF.

The table lists this clonotype with many counts. The chain links TRBV6-2 or TRBV6-3 to TRBJ1-5; a weak D match, TRBD1 (6 bases). The CDR3 is 14 residues long. The germline V gene encodes CDR1 MNHEY and CDR2 SVGEGT. V gave up 5 bases and J gave up 1 base, with 9 bases separating them. The CDR3 here is CASSGTPSNQPQHF. CDR3 DNA: TGTGCCAGCAGTGGGACACCGAGCAATCAGCCCCAGCATTTT.